Reported below is one TCR beta chain. Its specific antigen is unknown. No much larger clone is present one base from it, and per-base qualities are unavailable. The label giving this sample's treatment or condition can be read as: allogeneic hematopoietic cell transplantation with graft depleted of TCRalphabeta T cells and CD19 B cells. TCRalphabeta/CD19-depleted allogeneic hematopoietic cell grafts were given to the transplant recipients, all of whom were children. The library came from PCR. Data came from an Illumina HiSeq 2500. TCR libraries were prepared with molecular barcoding, using unique molecular identifiers to normalize TCRbeta repertoire quantification. The raw public data were reprocessed by TCRdb itself: fastp quality trimming at Q25, MiXCR clonotype calling, in-frame beta chains only. All rows with the same CDR3 protein become a single entry with the most common DNA and genes. The sample table records about 980,000 distinct CDR3 sequences; about 26% of these occur just once. In total, the top ten clones hold 28% of the sample.

The data are from a study of T-cell reconstitution after alpha-beta-depleted transplantation in children (dated by TCRdb to about 2016). Concerning the study at large: Using TCR repertoire profiling, the study followed T-cell immune reconstitution in a quantitative way in children after TCRalphabeta/CD19-depleted allogeneic hematopoietic cell transplantation.

General findings and caveats noted by the study authors: In some patients, high TCRbeta diversity at day 60 was attributed to recipient T cells and intrathymic progenitors that had survived conditioning. The frequencies of hyperexpanded clones fell over the following months, and after one year, T-cell counts and TCRbeta diversity were mostly attributed to newly produced T cells. The apparently early recovery of alphabetaT-cell counts about two months after transplant reportedly depended on only several hundred rapidly expanded clones that came from non-depleted graft cells.

The germline V gene sets CDR1 to SGHRS and CDR2 to YFSETQ. The V and J ends are trimmed by 0 bases and 6 bases, leaving 13 bases between them. From the cysteine up to the phenylalanine, the CDR3 has a length of 14 residues. Of the read, only the CDR3 DNA is kept; its 42 bases are in frame from base 1. This clonotype originated in a boy under three years old who had a stem cell transplant for SCID, so the T cells may come from the graft donor. Sequences were derived from PBMCs, mostly from graft donor cells, sampled 360 days after TCRalphabeta/CD19-depleted stem cell transplant. The chain is made from TRBV5-1 and TRBJ2-7, with the D call perhaps TRBD1 or TRBD2, each one matching 6 bases. The CDR3 protein sequence reads: CASSLGGATLEQYF. The nucleotide sequence reads as follows: TGCGCCAGCAGCTTGGGGGGGGCGACCCTCGAGCAGTACTTC.